The clone carrying this T cell receptor (beta chain) was seen a single time. This sample is drawn from a study of T cell responses to AZD1222 COVID-19 vaccine. The CDR3 totals 14 residues. CDR1 is LGHDT, CDR2 YNNKEL, per germline (reference sequence). Trimming removed 6 bases from V and 0 bases from J, with 6 bases in between. TCRdb's copy holds only in-frame clones and misses some; the assay was immunoSEQ multiplex PCR. The data hold about 140,000 clones, with roughly 90% observed a single time. The V and J genes are TRBV3-1 (or the pseudogene TRBV3-2) and TRBJ1-6; D uncertain. The sequences come from peripheral blood, collected 28 days after the second AZD1222 dose. This TCR was sampled from an adult who received the AZD1222 COVID-19 vaccine. The CDR3 DNA reads as TGTGCCAGCAGGGTTAGCTCCTATAATTCACCCCTCCACTTT. Protein sequence: CASRVSSYNSPLHF.